This T cell receptor beta chain is from a study of shared clonotypes between healthy human individuals. Sequencing was performed with immunoSEQ multiplex PCR; in TCRdb, only in-frame clones are kept and a portion is missing. The table has 2 million to 3 million clones, approximately 93% seen once; the top ten hold approximately 0.36%. Sequenced input: naive CD4+ T cells from PBMCs. The subset: CD45RA+ positively selected. The sequence was obtained from a man aged 18 to 30 in good health. Some clones in this sample may be carry-over from other donors' samples.

This CDR3 is CASSLAPGTGSVGATDTQYF. The CDR3 nucleotides read TGTGCCAGCAGCTTAGCGCCCGGGACAGGATCGGTAGGGGCCACAGATACGCAGTATTTT. The V and J genes are TRBV7-8 and TRBJ2-3; TRBD1 agrees at 8 bases. The trim removed 0 bases at V and 2 bases at J, leaving 16 bases unmatched. Germline-derived CDR1 and CDR2 are SGHVS and FQNEAQ. CDR3 length equals 20 residues.